This T cell receptor (beta chain) was retrieved from a study of T-cell memory formation after mild COVID-19. Study-wide points: Clones contracting over day 15 to 85 were CD4/CD8 balanced, with later expanders leaning CD4+. Second-wave clones reaching peak frequency on day 37 lacked confirmed SARS-CoV-2 specificity.

TCRdb re-analysed the 5' RACE reads in MiXCR, keeping a single row per CDR3 protein. The data contain some 330,000 distinct CDR3 sequences, about 21% of them singletons. Of note for this clonotype: Its antigen is unknown.

V was pared by 10 bases and J by 0 bases, with 12 bases between. This CDR3 spans 13 amino acids. CDR1 and CDR2 from the germline V gene are SGHTA and FQGTGA. Sequencing was carried out using PBMCs or a T cell subset sorted from them (not recorded which). V usage is TRBV7-3 and J usage is TRBJ1-1; D might be TRBD1 (5 bases). This TCR derives from an adult woman who had mild COVID-19 (a few samples of this study predate the infection). Cell type and time point are not known. CDR3 residues: CATGRLMNTEAFF. The CDR3 coding sequence is TGTGCCACAGGGCGCCTCATGAACACTGAAGCTTTCTTT.